This note documents a single T cell receptor (beta chain) sequence. The data were obtained in a study of blood T cell repertoires in COVID-19. Study overall: COVID-19 samples from acute and convalescent phases originated in the United States, Italy and Spain.

The table came from immunoSEQ multiplex PCR; TCRdb's copy has only in-frame clones and leaves some out. The sample carries 200,000 to 250,000 clones, 70% to 90% recorded once. V was trimmed by 0 bases and J by 1 base, leaving 13 bases between them. Looked up from germline, CDR1 is SGHNT and CDR2 is YYREEE (reference sequence). This CDR3 comprises 16 residues. The gene calls are TRBV5-4 and TRBJ2-5, with D unclear. Specimen: peripheral blood. This clonotype originated in a young man who had recovered from COVID-19. The CDR3 reads CASSLAPRSIQETQYF. As DNA, the CDR3 is TGTGCCAGCAGCTTGGCCCCTAGATCCATCCAAGAGACCCAGTACTTC.